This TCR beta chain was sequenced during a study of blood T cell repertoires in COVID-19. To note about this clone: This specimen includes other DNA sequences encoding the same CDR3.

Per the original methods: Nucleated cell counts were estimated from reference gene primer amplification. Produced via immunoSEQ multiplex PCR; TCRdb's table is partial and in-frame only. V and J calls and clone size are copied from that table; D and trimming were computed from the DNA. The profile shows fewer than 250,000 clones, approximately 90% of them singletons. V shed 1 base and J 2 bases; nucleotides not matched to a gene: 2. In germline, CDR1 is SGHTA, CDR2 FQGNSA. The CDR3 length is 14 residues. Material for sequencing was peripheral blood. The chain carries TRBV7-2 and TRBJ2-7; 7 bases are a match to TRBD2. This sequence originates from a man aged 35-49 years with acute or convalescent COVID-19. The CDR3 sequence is CASSLGGGPYEQYF. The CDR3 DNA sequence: TGTGCCAGCAGCTTAGGGGGAGGGCCCTACGAGCAGTACTTC.